Below, one T cell receptor (beta chain) is given with its context. The clone's antigen remains unknown. One base away there is no much larger clone; base qualities are not given. Including cysteine and phenylalanine, the CDR3 has 19 amino acids. Solely the CDR3 DNA is kept, with 57 bases framed from the first base. V loses 0 bases at its end and J loses 0 bases; junction bases beyond the gene matches: 14. The germline V gene supplies CDR1 LGHNA and CDR2 YNFKEQ. This entry is derived from a study of CD8+ T cells in alopecia areata (dated by TCRdb to about 2018). In the study overall: Treated patients were enrolled in an open-label pilot trial of oral tofacitinib, 5 to 10 mg twice daily, for moderate-to-severe alopecia areata. Human TCRbeta sequencing covered scalp tissue and sorted CD4+ and CD8+ peripheral blood T cells from patchy and totalis/universalis alopecia areata patients and healthy controls. Biopsies were taken from tofacitinib-treated patients at baseline and again at 4 and 24 weeks into treatment, and several of those patients also had a later scalp biopsy. RNA was extracted with the PAXgene miRNA kit for fixed scalp, the miRNeasy kit for PBMCs, and the RNeasy kit for mouse skin. Patients stayed on tofacitinib for 6 to 18 months and then had 6 months of follow-up off drug so that delayed response and recurrence could be assessed. In both human patients and the C3H/HeJ mouse model, the study applied high-throughput TCRbeta sequencing to look at T cell clonal expansion in alopecia areata. Clonality in the scalp was compared among normal scalp (n=4), patchy alopecia areata scalp (n=8), and alopecia totalis/universalis scalp (n=8). Amplification of TCRbeta CDR3 regions was done by immunoSEQ multiplex PCR using 35 Vbeta forward primers and 13 Jbeta reverse primers. The paper as a whole reports these results and caveats: Scalp TCR repertoire analysis is complicated because resident alphabeta T cells in normal human skin are also sequenced, whereas mouse skin is dominated by gammadelta T cells. Compared with normal scalp, lesional scalp, particularly in alopecia totalis/universalis, had higher clonality and more expanded CD8+ clones, which suggests antigenic drive. TCR sequences shared between patients were less clear than in mice, possibly partly because of HLA diversity in the patient population.

In the paper's terms, the time point label means: baseline before oral tofacitinib. Lesional scalp punch biopsies and peripheral blood were collected from alopecia areata patients. PBMCs were separated by density centrifugation and stained for CD3, CD4 and CD8, after which CD4+ and CD8+ T cells were sorted on a FACSAria. Libraries were made using the immunoSEQ multiplex PCR assay. To provide template for TCR sequencing, every sample had RNA extracted and reverse transcribed into cDNA. SuperScript III was used to make first-strand cDNA, primed with a 2:1 mix of oligo-dT and random hexamers. A synthetic immune receptor repertoire was used to gauge amplification bias, and whatever bias remained was removed computationally. The original methods were these. Raw reads were preprocessed to remove errors, and CDR3 was defined according to IMGT conventions as the region from the conserved cysteine to phenylalanine. Clonality was computed as 1 minus the Shannon entropy, with the entropy normalized by log2 of the number of productive unique TCRs. CD4 or CD8 identity of scalp clones was inferred by cross-referencing scalp TCRbeta sequences with sorted blood CD4 and CD8 repertoires. TCRdb stores this immuneACCESS table with in-frame sequences only. Part of the clones is absent; in the studies checked, under half of the shortfall reflects unresolved V genes, and no reason is known for the rest. V and J calls and clone size are as listed in that table; D and trimming were resolved from the DNA. For this sample there are approximately 150,000 clones; around 86% appear just once. About 16% of the sample rests with the top ten.

Sample: CD8+ T cells sorted from blood, taken at week 0. The rearranged segments are TRBV4-2 and TRBJ2-7, with 7 bases aligning to TRBD2. This clonotype originated in a human donor with alopecia areata. The DNA is TGTGCCAGCAGCCAAGAGCTAGCGGCAGGACTACCCGGCTCCTACGAGCAGTACTTC. Translated, this gives CASSQELAAGLPGSYEQYF.